This TCR beta chain stems from a study of T cell repertoires in cytomegalovirus infection. Study-level findings and limits: CMV-specific TCR beta clonotypes restricted by HLA-C dominated the ex vivo response. People with CMV and the relevant HLA were identified by cumulative public TCR beta family frequency.

Remarks on this clonotype: Its target is not known.

TCRdb analysed the reads with MiXCR anew, one entry per CDR3 protein. The sample shows around 85,000 distinct CDR3 sequences, approximately 46% of them seen only once. The V gene lost 4 bases and the J gene lost 0 bases, with 13 bases spanning the gap. This CDR3 comprises 15 residues. Germline lookup yields CDR1 SGHKS and CDR2 YYEKEE (reference sequence). Sequencing was performed on CD8+ T cells from cultured PBMCs, taken from culture after CMV antigen stimulation. This chain links TRBV5-5 with TRBJ1-1; D unclear. This clonotype was obtained from a human donor in good health (CMV status not recorded). Some clones in this sample may be carry-over from other donors' samples. The CDR3 sequence: CASSTRTAMNTEAFF. CDR3 coding DNA: TGTGCCAGCAGCACAAGGACGGCTATGAACACTGAAGCTTTCTTT.